A selection of T cell receptor beta chains follows, all from one sample in a study of shared clonotypes between healthy human individuals. Method: immunoSEQ multiplex PCR; TCRdb's copy keeps in-frame clones and lacks some. Of about 2.4 million clones in the sample, roughly 93% are singletons; the top ten hold approximately 0.37%. The sample consisted of naive CD4+ T cells from PBMCs. These receptors were collected from a man aged 18-30 years in good health. Some clones in this sample may be carry-over from other donors' samples. Each CDR3 is given with its conserved first and last residue. D genes are given only for firm matches. Clone size is not always given. Where it is, it says once, few, many or a class for expanded clones.

size	D	J	V	DNA	CDR3
.	TRBD2	TRBJ2-7	TRBV28	TGTGCCAGCAGTTTACTAGCGGGTTGGCGGCGGCAGTACTTC	CASSLLAGWRRQYF
.	.	TRBJ1-5	TRBV28	TGTGCCAGCAGTCTCCAGGCGGGGTGGCAGCCCCAGCATTTT	CASSLQAGWQPQHF
.	.	TRBJ2-5	TRBV28	TGTGCCAGCAGTTTAGCCCCAGGGTTCAGGACCCAGTACTTC	CASSLAPGFRTQYF
.	TRBD1	TRBJ2-1	TRBV11-1	TGTGCCAGCAGCGCGGACAGGGTTTTTGGTAATGAGCAGTTCTTC	CASSADRVFGNEQFF
.	TRBD2	TRBJ2-7	TRBV18	TGTGCCAGCTCACGTCCCGGGACTAGCGGGAGTTCCCACGAGCAGTACTTC	CASSRPGTSGSSHEQYF
.	.	TRBJ1-3	TRBV29-1	TGCAGCTTCTCGGCCAACTCTGGAAACACCATATATTTT	CSFSANSGNTIYF
.	.	TRBJ1-2	TRBV4-1	TGCGCCAGCAGCCAGAGAGATGCCAGCACCCAGACCTATGGCTACACCTTC	CASSQRDASTQTYGYTF
once	.	TRBJ2-1	TRBV6-6	TGTGCCAGCAGTGGGGTCTACAATGAGCAGTTCTTC	CASSGVYNEQFF
.	.	TRBJ1-1	TRBV20-1	TGCAGCATACTGGGATCCACTGAAGCTTTCTTT	CSILGSTEAFF
.	.	TRBJ2-1	TRBV10-3	TGTGCCATCAGTGAGTCGGGAGGTGCCTACAATGAGCAGTTCTTC	CAISESGGAYNEQFF
.	TRBD2	TRBJ2-7	TRBV11-2	TGTGCCAGCAGCTTGACTAGCGGGGCCTACGAGCAGTACTTC	CASSLTSGAYEQYF
.	.	TRBJ2-3	TRBV30	TGTGCCTGGAGTGTACGTGTATCTAGCACAGATACGCAGTATTTT	CAWSVRVSSTDTQYF
.	TRBD2	TRBJ2-3	TRBV7-9	TGTGCCAGCGGTACCGAACTAGCGGGAGTAACCCATACGCAGTATTTT	CASGTELAGVTHTQYF
.	.	TRBJ2-1	TRBV18	TGTGCCAGCTCACCACCATGGCTAGCGAGCTCCTACAATGAGCAGTTCTTC	CASSPPWLASSYNEQFF
.	TRBD1	TRBJ2-6	TRBV19	TGTGCCAGTACCCGACAGGGGCCTGGGGCCAACGTCCTGACTTTC	CASTRQGPGANVLTF
.	.	TRBJ1-1	TRBV19	TGTGCCAGTAGTCCCTACACCTGGGGCTTCATGAACACTGAAGCTTTCTTT	CASSPYTWGFMNTEAFF
.	.	TRBJ1-1	TRBV5-1	TGCGCCAGCCGTCCAGAGCCGAACACTGAAGCTTTCTTT	CASRPEPNTEAFF
.	.	TRBJ2-7	TRBV7-2	TGTGCCAGCAGCTTAAACGCAGACCTCTGGAGCTCCTACGAGCAGTACTTC	CASSLNADLWSSYEQYF
.	.	TRBJ2-1	TRBV7-9	TGTGCCAGCAGCACCGGGACTCGCTTCCATGAGCAGTTCTTC	CASSTGTRFHEQFF
.	.	TRBJ2-3	TRBV30	TGTGCCTGGAGTTTGGACCGACGTAGGGATACGCAGTATTTT	CAWSLDRRRDTQYF
once	.	TRBJ1-3	TRBV28	TGTGCCAGCAGTTCGGCGACAGTGGGCTACTCTGGAAACACCATATATTTT	CASSSATVGYSGNTIYF
.	.	TRBJ2-6	TRBV10-3	TGTGCCATCAGTGTCCCCTCTGGGGCCAACGTCCTGACTTTC	CAISVPSGANVLTF
once	TRBD2	TRBJ2-3	TRBV5-1	TGCGCCAGCAGCTTGGCGGGGACTAGCGGGATCACAGATACGCAGTATTTT	CASSLAGTSGITDTQYF
.	.	TRBJ2-1	TRBV25-1	TGTGCCAGCAGGTCCGGGTCCTACAATGAGCAGTTCTTC	CASRSGSYNEQFF
few	TRBD1	TRBJ1-3	TRBV6-5	TGTGCCAGCACGGACAGGGCCAGGGGAAACACCATATATTTT	CASTDRARGNTIYF
.	.	TRBJ2-3	TRBV6-5	TGTGCCACCCAGAGAGCGGCTAGCACAGATACGCAGTATTTT	CATQRAASTDTQYF
.	TRBD1	TRBJ1-6	TRBV27	TGTGCCAGCAGTCACAGACAGGGTCTCCACTTT	CASSHRQGLHF
.	.	TRBJ1-4	TRBV7-9	TGTGCCAGCAGCCCCGGGACGGCTTCTAATGAAAAACTGTTTTTT	CASSPGTASNEKLFF
once	.	TRBJ2-2	TRBV7-9	TGTGCCAGCAGCTACTACCGGGACACCGGGGAGCTGTTTTTT	CASSYYRDTGELFF
.	.	TRBJ2-1	TRBV20-1	TGCAGTGCTAGTAGAGGGAGTGAGCAGTTCTTC	CSASRGSEQFF
.	.	TRBJ2-7	TRBV28	TGTGCCACCAACTACCAGGACTCCGCCGGGTACGAGCAGTACTTC	CATNYQDSAGYEQYF
.	TRBD1	TRBJ2-2	TRBV7-3	TGTGCCAGCAGCAGGGGGCGCATCACCGGGGAGCTGTTTTTT	CASSRGRITGELFF
.	.	TRBJ2-1	TRBV18	TGTGCCAGCTCACCACCGGAAAGAACCTACAATGAGCAGTTCTTC	CASSPPERTYNEQFF
.	TRBD1	TRBJ2-5	TRBV28	TGTGCCAGCAGTCTACCGGGACAGGGGGCCGAGACCCAGTACTTC	CASSLPGQGAETQYF
.	.	TRBJ2-3	TRBV6-1	TGTGCCAGCAGGGGACTCTCCACAGATACGCAGTATTTT	CASRGLSTDTQYF
.	TRBD2	TRBJ2-3	TRBV10-3	TGTGCCATCAGTGGACTAGCGGGAGGGGATACGCAGTATTTT	CAISGLAGGDTQYF
.	.	TRBJ1-4	TRBV6-5	TGTGCCAGCAGCCGTGGACACTCCAATGAAAAACTGTTTTTT	CASSRGHSNEKLFF
.	.	TRBJ2-7	TRBV7-9	TGTGCCAGCAGCAAGTCGGGGGTCTATGAGCAGTACTTC	CASSKSGVYEQYF
.	TRBD1	TRBJ2-2	TRBV28	TGTGCCAGCAGTCCGCCGGGACAGATTATTTACACCGGGGAGCTGTTTTTT	CASSPPGQIIYTGELFF
.	.	TRBJ2-3	TRBV2	TGTGCCAGCAGTGCGACGGGGGATACGCAGTATTTT	CASSATGDTQYF
few	.	TRBJ2-2	TRBV18	TGTGCCAGCTCACGAGGCGGGGAGCTGTTTTTT	CASSRGGELFF
.	TRBD1	TRBJ1-2	TRBV6-1	TGTGCCAGCAACAACGGACAGGGGGCCTATGGCTACACCTTC	CASNNGQGAYGYTF
.	.	TRBJ2-5	TRBV18	TGTGCCAGCTCACCCGGGGGAACCGAGACCCAGTACTTC	CASSPGGTETQYF
.	.	TRBJ2-1	TRBV10-3	TGTGCCATCAGTGACTCAGGGAGCTCCTACAATGAGCAGTTCTTC	CAISDSGSSYNEQFF
.	.	TRBJ2-2	TRBV7-3	TGTGCCAGCAGCGCCACCCGGGACACCGGGGAGCTGTTTTTT	CASSATRDTGELFF
.	TRBD1	TRBJ1-6	TRBV14	TGTGCCAGCAGCCAAGAACCCTGGGACAGGGTTTCACCCCTCCACTTT	CASSQEPWDRVSPLHF
.	TRBD1	TRBJ1-3	TRBV4-1	TGCGCCAGCAGCTTCACAGGGGGCGCAGGAAACACCATATATTTT	CASSFTGGAGNTIYF
.	.	TRBJ1-2	TRBV28	TGTGCCAGCAGTTTGGCAGCAGATGGCTACACCTTC	CASSLAADGYTF